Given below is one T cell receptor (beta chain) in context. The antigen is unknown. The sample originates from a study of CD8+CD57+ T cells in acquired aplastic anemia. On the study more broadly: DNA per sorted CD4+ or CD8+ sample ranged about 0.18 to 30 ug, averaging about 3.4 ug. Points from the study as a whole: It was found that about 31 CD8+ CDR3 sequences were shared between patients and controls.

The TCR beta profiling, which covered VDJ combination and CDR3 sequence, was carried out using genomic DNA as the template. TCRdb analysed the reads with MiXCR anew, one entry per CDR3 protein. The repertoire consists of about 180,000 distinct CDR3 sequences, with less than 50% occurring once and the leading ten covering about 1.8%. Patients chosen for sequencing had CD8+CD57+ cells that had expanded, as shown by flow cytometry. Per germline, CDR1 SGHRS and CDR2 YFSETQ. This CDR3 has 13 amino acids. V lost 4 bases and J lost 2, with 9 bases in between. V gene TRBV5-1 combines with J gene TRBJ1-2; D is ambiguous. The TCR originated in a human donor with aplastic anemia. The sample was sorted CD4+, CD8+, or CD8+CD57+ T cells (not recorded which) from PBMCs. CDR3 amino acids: CASSLTENYGYTF. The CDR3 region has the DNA TGCGCCAGCAGCCTCACAGAAAACTATGGCTACACCTTC.